Sequencing of this T cell receptor (beta chain) was carried out in a study of blood T cell repertoires in COVID-19. Method: immunoSEQ multiplex PCR; TCRdb's copy keeps in-frame clones and lacks some. In the table there are more than 95,000 clones, 87% of which are singletons. CDR1 and CDR2 (germline): LNHDA, SQIVND (reference sequence). CDR3 size: 14 residues. V was shortened by 3 bases and J by 4 bases, with 12 bases between the two germline ends. The chain links TRBV19 to TRBJ1-2, with D maybe TRBD1 (6 bases). The specimen sequenced was peripheral blood. This TCR came from a man aged 50-59 years with acute or convalescent COVID-19. The CDR3 bases are TGTGCCAGTAGTATGGACAGCGGAATCTATGGCTACACCTTC. Encoded protein: CASSMDSGIYGYTF.